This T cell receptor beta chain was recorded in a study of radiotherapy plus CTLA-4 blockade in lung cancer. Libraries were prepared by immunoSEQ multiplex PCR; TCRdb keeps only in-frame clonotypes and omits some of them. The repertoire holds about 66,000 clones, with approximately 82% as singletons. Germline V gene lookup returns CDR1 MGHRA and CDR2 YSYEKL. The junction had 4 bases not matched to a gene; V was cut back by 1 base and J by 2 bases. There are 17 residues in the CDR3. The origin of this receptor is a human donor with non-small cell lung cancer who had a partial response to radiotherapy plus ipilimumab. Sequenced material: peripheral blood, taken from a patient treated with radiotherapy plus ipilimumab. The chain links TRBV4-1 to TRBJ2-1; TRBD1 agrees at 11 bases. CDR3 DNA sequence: TGCGCCAGCAGCCAAGGTTCGGGACAGGGGGCCTACAATGAGCAGTTCTTC. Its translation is CASSQGSGQGAYNEQFF.